The 18 T cell receptor beta chains below were found in one sample sequenced in a study of T-cell memory formation after mild COVID-19. TCRdb recomputed calls from the 5' RACE reads with MiXCR, one row per CDR3 protein. The sample has about half a million distinct CDR3 sequences; around a sixth are singletons. The sample taken for sequencing was PBMCs or a T cell subset sorted from them (not recorded which). These receptors came from an adult woman who had mild COVID-19 (a few samples of this study predate the infection). Cell type and time point are not known.

A few counts support this clonotype. The V gene is TRBV5-5, the J gene TRBJ2-1; 9 positions match TRBD1. The CDR3 has 15 residues. With V trimmed by 0 bases and J by 7 bases, 5 bases remained unmatched. Germline CDR1 and CDR2: SGHKS and YYEKEE (reference sequence). In DNA, the CDR3 is TGTGCCAGCAGCTTGGACAGGGGGCGTTGGAATGAGCAGTTCTTC. It encodes CASSLDRGRWNEQFF.

The chain links TRBV2 to TRBJ2-1; D gene uncertain. Germline CDR1 and CDR2: SNHLY and FYNNEI. This CDR3 comprises 17 residues. Trimming removed 2 bases from V and 2 bases from J, with 16 bases in between. CDR3 residues: CASSELAQVFTYNEQFF. The CDR3 DNA reads as TGTGCCAGCAGTGAACTGGCTCAAGTATTCACCTACAATGAGCAGTTCTTC.

The chain recombines TRBV6-2 or TRBV6-3 with TRBJ2-7; 7 bases match TRBD2. Germline V CDR1 and CDR2: MNHEY, SVGEGT. V lost 0 bases and J lost 0; bases outside the gene matches: 8. The CDR3 sequence is 17 residues long. CDR3: CASSYSKLAPSSYEQYF. CDR3 sequence (DNA): TGTGCCAGCAGTTACTCGAAACTAGCGCCCAGCTCCTACGAGCAGTACTTC.

This chain uses TRBV5-4 with TRBJ2-1; the match to TRBD2 covers 8 bases. Unmatched junction bases numbered 12, after V lost 4 bases and J lost 6 bases. Germline loops: CDR1 SGHNT, CDR2 YYREEE (reference sequence). There are 16 residues in the CDR3. CDR3 coding DNA: TGTGCCAGCAGCCCACTCTGGATGGCGGGGGGCAATGAGCAGTTCTTC. Translated, it gives CASSPLWMAGGNEQFF.

This chain links TRBV12-3 or TRBV12-4 with TRBJ2-7, with D possibly TRBD1 on 6 matching bases. Trimming removed 6 bases at V and 1 base at J, with 10 bases between. This CDR3 is 13 amino acids long. CDR3: CASRRGQSYEQYF. In nucleotides, the CDR3 is TGTGCCAGCAGACGAGGACAGTCCTACGAGCAGTACTTC.

This clonotype has only a few counts. One end of the junction is discordant with germline, which a read error may explain. V is TRBV12-3 or TRBV12-4 and J is TRBJ2-7; D tentatively fits TRBD1 or TRBD2 (6 bases each). This CDR3 region has 14 residues. DNA of the CDR3: TGTGCCTGCAGTTCACAGGGACTGTCCTACGAGCAGTACTTC. It encodes CACSSQGLSYEQYF.

The chain joins TRBV5-1 to TRBJ2-1; a weak D match, TRBD1 (6 bases). Germline CDR1 SGHRS, CDR2 YFSETQ. There are 16 residues in the CDR3. The ends were cut back, 6 bases at V and 3 bases at J, with 19 bases in the middle. CDR3 amino acids: CASTPGQSEGYNEQFF. The CDR3 nucleotides are TGCGCCAGCACCCCCGGACAGAGCGAGGGCTACAATGAGCAGTTCTTC. Full variable domain (outside the CDR3, taken from reference TRBV5-1 and TRBJ2-1): KAGVTQTPRYLIKTRGQQVTLSCSPISGHRSVSWYQQTPGQGLQFLFEYFSETQRNKGNFPGRFSGRQFSNSRSEMNVSTLELGDSALYLCASTPGQSEGYNEQFFGPGTRLTVL.

The chain links TRBV30 to TRBJ2-7, with D perhaps TRBD1 (5 bases). This CDR3 is built from 12 residues. Germline V lookup: CDR1 GTSNPN, CDR2 SVGIG (reference sequence). V lost 2 bases and J lost 3, with 8 bases in between. The CDR3 nucleotides are TGTGCCTGGAGTCAGGGTTACTACGAGCAGTACTTC. Protein sequence: CAWSQGYYEQYF.

This clonotype was seen a handful of times. The CDR3: CSARDRRGVAYEQYF. The CDR3, as DNA: TGCAGTGCTAGAGATCGTCGTGGGGTGGCCTACGAGCAGTACTTC. The J gene is TRBJ2-7, the V gene TRBV20-1, with unresolved D. The germline gives CDR1 DFQATT, CDR2 SNEGSKA (reference sequence). Trimming cost V 0 bases and J 2 bases, with 14 bases left between them. The CDR3 consists of 15 residues.

This clonotype was seen only a few times. The V call is TRBV5-5, the J call TRBJ2-1; tentative D call: TRBD2 (6 bases). Germline V gene data show CDR1 as SGHKS and CDR2 as YYEKEE (reference sequence). Trimming removed 2 bases at V and 4 bases at J, with 10 bases between. The CDR3 has 14 residues. The CDR3 region has the DNA TGTGCCAGCAGCTTTCCTAGCGCGTACAATGAGCAGTTCTTC. Translated, it gives CASSFPSAYNEQFF.

CDR3 loop: CAWSVRGGQLKDGYTF. DNA of the CDR3: TGTGCCTGGAGTGTACGGGGGGGACAGTTGAAAGATGGCTACACCTTC. The chain employs TRBV30 and TRBJ1-2; 7 nucleotides match TRBD1. Losses at the gene ends were 0 bases for V and 6 bases for J; bases not matched to a gene: 13. Germline values: CDR1 GTSNPN, CDR2 SVGIG (reference sequence). The CDR3 extends over 16 amino acids.

This clonotype was recorded a few times. V gene TRBV5-4 combines with J gene TRBJ2-5; maybe TRBD1 (6 bases). The germline V gene has CDR1 SGHNT and CDR2 YYREEE (reference sequence). Trimming removed 2 bases at V and 6 bases at J, with 11 bases between. The CDR3 length is 13 residues. This chain's CDR3 is CASSFGRDKTQYF. For the CDR3, the DNA is TGTGCCAGCAGCTTCGGCAGGGACAAGACCCAGTACTTC.

This chain uses TRBV23-1 with TRBJ2-7; no definite D call. TRBV23-1 is identified as an open reading frame with a role that is uncertain. V lost 3 bases to trimming and J lost 6 bases, with 12 bases between them. This CDR3 is 13 amino acids long. In nucleotides, the CDR3 is TGCGCCAGCAGTCATGGACGTATTAGCGAGCAGTACTTC. It encodes CASSHGRISEQYF.

V usage is TRBV12-3 or TRBV12-4 and J usage is TRBJ1-1; 10 nucleotides match TRBD1. The CDR3 covers 14 residues. CDR3 coding DNA: TGTGCTACCTCAGACCGGGACAGGGGCACTGAAGCTTTCTTT. Its translation is CATSDRDRGTEAFF.

This clonotype was seen a single time. This chain joins TRBV27 and TRBJ2-1; possible D gene TRBD1, 6 bases. Trimming took off 5 bases at V and 8 bases at J, with 10 bases between the two ends. Germline loops: CDR1 MNHEY, CDR2 SMNVEV (reference sequence). The CDR3 length is 12 residues. The CDR3 DNA reads TGTGCCAGCAGTGCAGGGGTCTATGAGCAGTTCTTC. Amino acids: CASSAGVYEQFF.

In this sample, this clonotype turned up a few times. The CDR3 DNA reads TGTGCCAGCAGCTTTCCGGGAGAGAACACTGAAGCTTTCTTT. It codes for CASSFPGENTEAFF. The rearrangement uses TRBV7-2 and TRBJ1-1, with D uncertain. Germline V gives CDR1 SGHTA, CDR2 FQGNSA. The ends were cut back, 3 bases at V and 1 base at J, with 9 bases in the middle. The CDR3 spans 14 residues.

This clonotype was seen at least ten times. The gene calls are TRBV12-3 or TRBV12-4 and TRBJ2-3; D is possibly TRBD1 (6 bases). CDR3 length equals 11 residues. V lost 6 bases to trimming and J lost 9 bases, with 10 bases between them. The DNA of the CDR3 is TGTGCCAGCAGGCCAGGGGACACGCAGTATTTT. Translating gives CASRPGDTQYF.

This clonotype was seen more than once but under ten times. This sequence joins TRBV4-1 and TRBJ2-5, with D unresolved. V gave up 1 base and J gave up 5 bases, with 8 bases separating them. From germline, CDR1 is MGHRA and CDR2 YSYEKL. There are 13 residues in the CDR3. Here the CDR3 reads CASSQGLPETQYF. Written as DNA, the CDR3 is TGCGCCAGCAGCCAAGGACTCCCGGAGACCCAGTACTTC.